The rows below give T cell receptor beta chains drawn from one sample of a study of T-cell memory formation after mild COVID-19. TCRdb fed the 5' RACE reads into MiXCR, producing one record per CDR3 protein. The top ten clones hold roughly 21% of a sample with 470,000 or so distinct CDR3 sequences, about 20% of them seen once. Sequenced input: PBMCs or a T cell subset sorted from them (not recorded which). The receptors originated from a man aged 18 to 29 who had mild COVID-19 (a few samples of this study predate the infection). Cell type and time point are not known. CDR3s include the opening cysteine and the closing phenylalanine or tryptophan. The order of the fields is clone size, D gene, J gene, V gene, CDR3 DNA, CDR3 protein. D genes are given only for firm matches. Rows may omit the clone size; those that give it use once, few, many or a size class.

>many|-|TRBJ1-6|TRBV3-1
TGTGCCAGCAGCTCCCATACGGACTTCTCTTCACCCCTCCACTTT
CASSSHTDFSSPLHF
>-|-|TRBJ2-3|TRBV4-2
TGTGCCAGCAGCCAAGTCTATCTCCTACCCGGGACAGATACGCAGTATTTT
CASSQVYLLPGTDTQYF
>few|TRBD2|TRBJ2-1|TRBV29-1
TGCAGCGTTAGCATGCTAGCGGGGGGCTTTGAGCAGTTCTTC
CSVSMLAGGFEQFF
>-|-|TRBJ1-5|TRBV20-1
TGCAGTGCTAGACCAGGGGTTAGGATTCAGCCCCAGCATTTT
CSARPGVRIQPQHF
>-|TRBD2|TRBJ2-3|TRBV4-2
TGTGCCAGCAGCCAGGGACTAGCGGGGGTAAGCAGGAATACGCAGTATTTT
CASSQGLAGVSRNTQYF
>-|TRBD2|TRBJ2-2|TRBV6-5
TGTGCCAGCAGTTACTCGGCCGGGGGGGCCACCGGGGAGCTGTTTTTT
CASSYSAGGATGELFF
>many|-|TRBJ1-2|TRBV12-3/TRBV12-4
TGTGCCAGCAGTTCCCAGGTGGCTTACTATGGCTACACCTTC
CASSSQVAYYGYTF
>few|-|TRBJ1-2|TRBV6-2/TRBV6-3
TGTGCCAGCAGTTTCCGGATGCGGGGCTACACCTTC
CASSFRMRGYTF
>few|-|TRBJ2-7|TRBV5-5
TGTGCCAGCAGCCCCTTCAGGGCAACCTACGAGCAGTACTTC
CASSPFRATYEQYF
>-|-|TRBJ1-6|TRBV7-2
TGTGCCAGCAGCCCAATGCCAGCTTCGAATTCACCCCTCCACTTT
CASSPMPASNSPLHF
>few|TRBD2|TRBJ2-3|TRBV20-1
TGCAGTGCTTGGCCCATAGCGGGGGTCGGCACAGATACGCAGTATTTT
CSAWPIAGVGTDTQYF
>few|-|TRBJ1-6|TRBV6-4
TGTGCCAGCAGTTCAGGGTATGGATCACCCCTCCACTTT
CASSSGYGSPLHF
>-|-|TRBJ2-3|TRBV4-2
TGTGCCAGCAGCCAAGGGATGAGCAGAGACACAGATACGCAGTATTTT
CASSQGMSRDTDTQYF
>many|TRBD2|TRBJ2-1|TRBV6-6
TGTGCCAGCAGATCCTCTAGCGGGGGCCGCTACAATGAGCAGTTCTTC
CASRSSSGGRYNEQFF
>-|-|TRBJ2-7|TRBV6-2/TRBV6-3
TGTGCCGGATCCACAAGGGGCTACGAGCAGTACTTC
CAGSTRGYEQYF
>few|-|TRBJ2-4|TRBV6-2/TRBV6-3
TGTGCCAGCACTCGTCGACCTCTAGCCAAAAACATTCAGTACTTC
CASTRRPLAKNIQYF
>few|-|TRBJ1-5|TRBV19
TGTGCCAGTAGTATAGATTACCAGCCCCAGCATTTT
CASSIDYQPQHF
>-|-|TRBJ2-7|TRBV12-3/TRBV12-4
TGTGCCAGCAGTTTTGAATATGGGCAGTACTTC
CASSFEYGQYF
>many|-|TRBJ2-1|TRBV25-1
TGTGCCAGCAGTGCCGCACCAGGGGATCGGAATGAGCAGTTCTTC
CASSAAPGDRNEQFF
>-|-|TRBJ2-5|TRBV7-9
TGTGCCAGCAGCTTACTGGCAGTGGGTTGGAAGGAGACCCAGTACTTC
CASSLLAVGWKETQYF
>-|-|TRBJ1-2|TRBV6-5
TGTGCCAGCAGTTACGGAGCCAGCTTTTATGGCTACACCTTC
CASSYGASFYGYTF
>-|TRBD1|TRBJ1-1|TRBV11-2
TGTGCCAGCAGCTCACAGGGGTCGTCCACTGAAGCTTTCTTT
CASSSQGSSTEAFF
>few|TRBD1|TRBJ1-5|TRBV4-3
TGCGCCAGCAGCCAAGATTCGTCAGGGGGCGTCGGTCAGCCCCAGCATTTT
CASSQDSSGGVGQPQHF
>-|-|TRBJ2-5|TRBV7-2
TGTGCCAGCAGCTCCCTCGATCACGGACGGGAGACCCAGTACTTC
CASSSLDHGRETQYF
>few|-|TRBJ2-2|TRBV6-5
TGTGCCAGCAGACCTCGGACCGGACTTACCAACACCGGGGAGCTGTTTTTT
CASRPRTGLTNTGELFF
>few|TRBD1|TRBJ2-7|TRBV7-8
TGTGCCAGCAGCTTAGAAGGATCCGGGACAGGGAGACACGAGCAGTACTTC
CASSLEGSGTGRHEQYF
>few|-|TRBJ2-4|TRBV7-2
TGTGCCAGCAGCAAAGCGGGTTTCAAAAACATTCAGTACTTC
CASSKAGFKNIQYF
>-|-|TRBJ2-1|TRBV6-6
TGTGCCAGCAGTTACGCTAGGAGGGGGCTGTACAATGAGCAGTTCTTC
CASSYARRGLYNEQFF
>-|-|TRBJ1-5|TRBV7-2
TGTGCCAGCGCCCCCCAGGGAACCCATCAGCCCCAGCATTTT
CASAPQGTHQPQHF
>few|-|TRBJ2-2|TRBV5-1
TGCGCCAGCAGCTTGGCCGAGTCTCTCACCGGGGAGCTGTTTTTT
CASSLAESLTGELFF
>-|-|TRBJ2-5|TRBV7-2
TGTGCCAGCAGCCTGCCCCCGGGACTCCCTACCCAGTACTTC
CASSLPPGLPTQYF
>many|-|TRBJ2-1|TRBV5-4
TGTGCCAGCAGCTTGGTAGGGGGGCTTGAGCAGTTCTTC
CASSLVGGLEQFF
>-|TRBD1|TRBJ2-5|TRBV12-3/TRBV12-4
TGTGCCAGCAGGACAGGGATACAAGAGACCCAGTACTTC
CASRTGIQETQYF
>few|-|TRBJ1-1|TRBV4-1
TGCGCCAGCCGGGAGAGTCTAAACACTGAAGCTTTCTTT
CASRESLNTEAFF
>few|-|TRBJ2-5|TRBV10-3
TGTGCCATCAGTAGACAGGATGAAGAGACCCAGTACTTC
CAISRQDEETQYF
>few|TRBD1|TRBJ2-7|TRBV4-1
TGCGCCAGCAGCCTTACAAACAGGGGGCGCACCCACGAGCAGTACTTC
CASSLTNRGRTHEQYF
>few|-|TRBJ2-1|TRBV6-5
TGTGCCAGCAGTTACTCACCGCAGGGCAATGAGCAGTTCTTC
CASSYSPQGNEQFF
>few|TRBD2|TRBJ2-3|TRBV4-3
TGCGCCAGCAGCCAAGATTTGAGCGGGGTGACAGATACGCAGTATTTT
CASSQDLSGVTDTQYF
>few|-|TRBJ1-5|TRBV18
TGTGCCAGCTCACCACCCTCGGACAGCTCCAATCAGCCCCAGCATTTT
CASSPPSDSSNQPQHF
>many|-|TRBJ2-5|TRBV2
TGTGCCAGCAGACGCCAAGAGACCCAGTACTTC
CASRRQETQYF
>few|-|TRBJ1-5|TRBV7-2
TGTGCCAGCAGCCCCCGGACATCTAGCAATCAGCCCCAGCATTTT
CASSPRTSSNQPQHF
>few|-|TRBJ2-1|TRBV6-5
TGTGCCAGCAGTTACTCGATGCCGGGGCCCCCTGGCAAGCAGTTCTTC
CASSYSMPGPPGKQFF
>-|-|TRBJ2-2|TRBV25-1
TGTGCCAGCAGTGAATCCTTCACCGGGGAGCTGTTTTTT
CASSESFTGELFF